This is a list of T cell receptor beta chains from one sample in a study of OX40 agonist ivuxolimab in advanced cancers. The method was immunoSEQ multiplex PCR; TCRdb's version includes in-frame clones alone and lacks a portion of them. The table records tens of thousands of clones, about 94% of them present only once. The specimen was CD4+ or CD8+ T cells sorted from blood, collected in a trial of the OX40 agonist ivuxolimab. The receptors derive from an adult with an advanced solid tumor such as melanoma, head and neck, liver or kidney cancer. Both conserved end residues are part of each CDR3. Fields, in order: D gene, CDR3 length, clone size, V gene, J gene, CDR3 protein, CDR3 DNA. D genes are given only for firm matches. Clone size is shown for a subset of rows, as once, few, many or a class of expanded clone.

d_gene: .
len: 12
abundance: .
v_gene: TRBV5-1
j_gene: TRBJ2-3
CDR3aa: CASSRSTDTQYF
CDR3nt: TGCGCCAGCAGCCGTAGCACAGATACGCAGTATTTT

d_gene: .
len: 16
abundance: .
v_gene: TRBV4-1
j_gene: TRBJ1-2
CDR3aa: CASSHPLGGRRYGYTF
CDR3nt: TGCGCCAGCAGCCATCCACTCGGAGGTCGCAGATACGGCTACACCTTC

d_gene: .
len: 14
abundance: .
v_gene: TRBV5-1
j_gene: TRBJ1-1
CDR3aa: CASSLAGADTEAFF
CDR3nt: TGCGCCAGCAGCTTGGCTGGGGCGGACACTGAAGCTTTCTTT

d_gene: .
len: 14
abundance: .
v_gene: TRBV19
j_gene: TRBJ2-7
CDR3aa: CASSRASDSYEQYF
CDR3nt: TGTGCCAGTAGTAGGGCTAGCGACTCCTACGAGCAGTACTTC

d_gene: TRBD2
len: 16
abundance: .
v_gene: TRBV19
j_gene: TRBJ2-5
CDR3aa: CASSLLSGRAGETQYF
CDR3nt: TGTGCCAGTAGTTTACTCAGCGGGAGGGCCGGGGAGACCCAGTACTTC

d_gene: TRBD2
len: 18
abundance: .
v_gene: TRBV4-1
j_gene: TRBJ2-7
CDR3aa: CASSQDQLAGGPSYEQYF
CDR3nt: TGCGCCAGCAGCCAAGATCAACTAGCGGGAGGTCCTTCCTACGAGCAGTACTTC

d_gene: TRBD1
len: 15
abundance: .
v_gene: TRBV27
j_gene: TRBJ2-5
CDR3aa: CASSLSGQGFGTQYF
CDR3nt: TGTGCCAGCAGTTTATCGGGACAGGGCTTCGGGACCCAGTACTTC

d_gene: .
len: 12
abundance: .
v_gene: TRBV30
j_gene: TRBJ1-1
CDR3aa: CAWSRGDTEAFF
CDR3nt: TGTGCCTGGAGTCGCGGGGACACTGAAGCTTTCTTT

d_gene: .
len: 14
abundance: .
v_gene: TRBV7-9
j_gene: TRBJ2-5
CDR3aa: CASSRDLLGETQYF
CDR3nt: TGTGCCAGCAGCCGGGACTTGCTGGGAGAGACCCAGTACTTC

d_gene: .
len: 15
abundance: .
v_gene: TRBV5-1
j_gene: TRBJ2-3
CDR3aa: CASSLPQAGADTQYF
CDR3nt: TGCGCCAGCAGCTTGCCCCAGGCTGGGGCAGATACGCAGTATTTT

d_gene: .
len: 14
abundance: .
v_gene: TRBV6-5
j_gene: TRBJ2-7
CDR3aa: CASSYLTGAYEQYF
CDR3nt: TGTGCCAGCAGTTACTTAACAGGAGCCTACGAGCAGTACTTC

d_gene: .
len: 13
abundance: .
v_gene: TRBV23-1
j_gene: TRBJ1-1
CDR3aa: CASSPIRRSEAFF
CDR3nt: TGCGCCAGCAGCCCCATCAGGCGTTCTGAAGCTTTCTTT

d_gene: TRBD2
len: 13
abundance: .
v_gene: TRBV6-1
j_gene: TRBJ2-3
CDR3aa: CASWLAGGNTQYF
CDR3nt: TGTGCCAGCTGGCTAGCGGGAGGAAATACGCAGTATTTT

d_gene: .
len: 13
abundance: few
v_gene: TRBV28
j_gene: TRBJ2-5
CDR3aa: CASSPPRAVTQYF
CDR3nt: TGTGCCAGCAGTCCTCCTCGAGCGGTGACCCAGTACTTC

d_gene: .
len: 18
abundance: .
v_gene: TRBV5-1
j_gene: TRBJ2-1
CDR3aa: CASSLAGSFAFSYNEQFF
CDR3nt: TGCGCCAGCAGCTTGGCCGGGTCCTTCGCGTTTTCCTACAATGAGCAGTTCTTC

d_gene: TRBD2
len: 13
abundance: .
v_gene: TRBV30
j_gene: TRBJ2-7
CDR3aa: CAWGREGPYEQYF
CDR3nt: TGTGCCTGGGGGCGGGAGGGCCCCTACGAGCAGTACTTC

d_gene: .
len: 15
abundance: .
v_gene: TRBV2
j_gene: TRBJ1-2
CDR3aa: CASSLEKGPIYGYTF
CDR3nt: TGTGCCAGCTCTCTTGAGAAGGGACCGATCTATGGCTACACCTTC

d_gene: TRBD1
len: 13
abundance: .
v_gene: TRBV29-1
j_gene: TRBJ2-4
CDR3aa: CSAAGQGKNIQYF
CDR3nt: TGCAGCGCCGCCGGACAGGGAAAAAACATTCAGTACTTC

d_gene: .
len: 14
abundance: .
v_gene: TRBV7-2
j_gene: TRBJ1-1
CDR3aa: CASSLFSMNTEAFF
CDR3nt: TGTGCCAGCAGCTTATTTTCGATGAACACTGAAGCTTTCTTT

d_gene: TRBD2
len: 16
abundance: .
v_gene: TRBV18
j_gene: TRBJ2-5
CDR3aa: CASSPRAGGDQETQYF
CDR3nt: TGTGCCAGCTCACCACGGGCGGGAGGCGACCAAGAGACCCAGTACTTC

d_gene: TRBD2
len: 13
abundance: .
v_gene: TRBV19
j_gene: TRBJ2-1
CDR3aa: CASMTSGIGEQFF
CDR3nt: TGTGCCAGTATGACTAGCGGGATAGGTGAGCAGTTCTTC

d_gene: .
len: 16
abundance: .
v_gene: TRBV7-2
j_gene: TRBJ1-1
CDR3aa: CASSQGNRVLNTEAFF
CDR3nt: TGTGCCAGCAGTCAAGGGAACAGGGTTTTGAACACTGAAGCTTTCTTT

d_gene: .
len: 15
abundance: .
v_gene: TRBV18
j_gene: TRBJ2-2
CDR3aa: CASSLQGTGTGELFF
CDR3nt: TGTGCCAGCTCACTCCAGGGGACTGGCACCGGGGAGCTGTTTTTT

d_gene: .
len: 14
abundance: few
v_gene: TRBV5-1
j_gene: TRBJ2-3
CDR3aa: CASSLEARTDTQYF
CDR3nt: TGCGCCAGCAGCTTGGAGGCTCGCACAGATACGCAGTATTTT

d_gene: .
len: 13
abundance: .
v_gene: TRBV7-2
j_gene: TRBJ1-5
CDR3aa: CASSPRDLQPQHF
CDR3nt: TGTGCCAGCAGCCCCCGGGACCTTCAGCCCCAGCATTTT

d_gene: .
len: 16
abundance: once
v_gene: TRBV18
j_gene: TRBJ2-2
CDR3aa: CASSPPLSSGTGELFF
CDR3nt: TGTGCCAGCTCACCACCCCTGTCCAGCGGGACCGGGGAGCTGTTTTTT

d_gene: TRBD1
len: 17
abundance: .
v_gene: TRBV10-3
j_gene: TRBJ1-1
CDR3aa: CAIRSGTGGGGNTEAFF
CDR3nt: TGTGCCATCAGATCCGGGACAGGGGGTGGTGGGAACACTGAAGCTTTCTTT

d_gene: .
len: 13
abundance: .
v_gene: TRBV18
j_gene: TRBJ2-7
CDR3aa: CASSPGQGSEQYF
CDR3nt: TGTGCCAGCTCACCGGGGCAGGGGAGCGAGCAGTACTTC

d_gene: TRBD2
len: 15
abundance: .
v_gene: TRBV7-2
j_gene: TRBJ2-7
CDR3aa: CASSLEASGAYEQYF
CDR3nt: TGTGCCAGCAGCTTAGAAGCTAGCGGAGCCTACGAGCAGTACTTC

d_gene: .
len: 15
abundance: once
v_gene: TRBV12-5
j_gene: TRBJ2-3
CDR3aa: CASGLVLAGGDTQYF
CDR3nt: TGTGCTAGTGGTTTGGTCCTAGCAGGGGGGGATACGCAGTATTTT

d_gene: .
len: 13
abundance: once
v_gene: TRBV7-9
j_gene: TRBJ2-1
CDR3aa: CASSSWRNNEQFF
CDR3nt: TGTGCCAGCTCGTCCTGGCGGAACAATGAGCAGTTCTTC

d_gene: .
len: 13
abundance: .
v_gene: TRBV7-9
j_gene: TRBJ1-1
CDR3aa: CASSQTGNTEAFF
CDR3nt: TGTGCCAGCAGTCAGACAGGGAACACTGAAGCTTTCTTT

d_gene: .
len: 15
abundance: .
v_gene: TRBV30
j_gene: TRBJ1-1
CDR3aa: CAWSARGTLNTEAFF
CDR3nt: TGTGCCTGGAGTGCCCGGGGGACCCTGAACACTGAAGCTTTCTTT

d_gene: .
len: 15
abundance: once
v_gene: TRBV28
j_gene: TRBJ2-2
CDR3aa: CASSLSGVGTGELFF
CDR3nt: TGTGCCAGCAGTTTATCTGGGGTCGGCACCGGGGAGCTGTTTTTT

d_gene: .
len: 11
abundance: few
v_gene: TRBV20-1
j_gene: TRBJ1-1
CDR3aa: CSARENTEAFF
CDR3nt: TGCAGTGCTAGGGAGAACACTGAAGCTTTCTTT

d_gene: TRBD1
len: 13
abundance: .
v_gene: TRBV11-2
j_gene: TRBJ2-5
CDR3aa: CASRRQGAETQYF
CDR3nt: TGTGCCAGCAGGAGACAGGGGGCAGAGACCCAGTACTTC

d_gene: .
len: 14
abundance: .
v_gene: TRBV5-4
j_gene: TRBJ2-7
CDR3aa: CASSLGGGDYEQYF
CDR3nt: TGTGCCAGCAGCTTGGGGGGAGGCGACTACGAGCAGTACTTC

d_gene: .
len: 17
abundance: .
v_gene: TRBV2
j_gene: TRBJ2-1
CDR3aa: CASHRDSRPFGHNEQFF
CDR3nt: TGTGCCAGCCACCGGGACTCGAGGCCGTTTGGTCACAATGAGCAGTTCTTC

d_gene: .
len: 17
abundance: .
v_gene: TRBV21-1
j_gene: TRBJ2-5
CDR3aa: CASIKKGGGREQETQYF
CDR3nt: TGTGCCAGCATAAAAAAAGGAGGTGGCAGGGAGCAAGAGACCCAGTACTTC

d_gene: TRBD2
len: 17
abundance: .
v_gene: TRBV27
j_gene: TRBJ2-1
CDR3aa: CASNTELGLAGYNEQFF
CDR3nt: TGTGCCAGCAATACTGAACTAGGACTAGCGGGGTACAATGAGCAGTTCTTC

d_gene: .
len: 15
abundance: .
v_gene: TRBV7-2
j_gene: TRBJ1-2
CDR3aa: CASSLVGGAGYGYTF
CDR3nt: TGTGCCAGCAGCTTAGTAGGAGGGGCCGGCTATGGCTACACCTTC

d_gene: TRBD2
len: 16
abundance: .
v_gene: TRBV19
j_gene: TRBJ2-3
CDR3aa: CASSTRSAGDSDTQYF
CDR3nt: TGTGCCAGTAGTACGCGATCAGCGGGAGATTCGGATACGCAGTATTTT

d_gene: .
len: 12
abundance: .
v_gene: TRBV4-2
j_gene: TRBJ2-7
CDR3aa: CASSQEEGEQYF
CDR3nt: TGTGCCAGCAGCCAAGAGGAAGGGGAGCAGTACTTC

d_gene: TRBD1
len: 16
abundance: .
v_gene: TRBV18
j_gene: TRBJ2-7
CDR3aa: CASSPNWGGTVNEQYF
CDR3nt: TGTGCCAGCTCACCAAATTGGGGTGGGACAGTTAACGAGCAGTACTTC

d_gene: TRBD2
len: 16
abundance: .
v_gene: TRBV10-3
j_gene: TRBJ2-1
CDR3aa: CAISESGLAPYNEQFF
CDR3nt: TGTGCCATCAGTGAGTCGGGACTAGCGCCCTACAATGAGCAGTTCTTC

d_gene: .
len: 14
abundance: .
v_gene: TRBV10-1
j_gene: TRBJ2-1
CDR3aa: CASSESVRRHEQFF
CDR3nt: TGCGCCAGCAGTGAGTCAGTGAGGAGACATGAGCAGTTCTTC

d_gene: TRBD1
len: 13
abundance: .
v_gene: TRBV29-1
j_gene: TRBJ1-2
CDR3aa: CSVDGTGVYGYTF
CDR3nt: TGCAGCGTTGACGGGACAGGGGTTTATGGCTACACCTTC

d_gene: TRBD1
len: 15
abundance: once
v_gene: TRBV6-1
j_gene: TRBJ1-1
CDR3aa: CASSALATGEMEAFF
CDR3nt: TGTGCCAGCAGTGCCTTGGCGACAGGGGAAATGGAAGCTTTCTTT

d_gene: .
len: 15
abundance: once
v_gene: TRBV5-1
j_gene: TRBJ2-7
CDR3aa: CASSLVGTLTYEQYF
CDR3nt: TGCGCCAGCAGCTTGGTCGGGACACTCACCTACGAGCAGTACTTC

d_gene: TRBD2
len: 16
abundance: .
v_gene: TRBV5-4
j_gene: TRBJ2-1
CDR3aa: CASSLGSSGSYNEQFF
CDR3nt: TGTGCCAGCAGCTTGGGGTCTAGCGGGAGTTACAATGAGCAGTTCTTC

d_gene: .
len: 15
abundance: .
v_gene: TRBV5-1
j_gene: TRBJ2-1
CDR3aa: CASSLASAGRDEQFF
CDR3nt: TGCGCCAGCAGCTTGGCGTCGGCCGGAAGGGATGAGCAGTTCTTC

d_gene: .
len: 11
abundance: .
v_gene: TRBV25-1
j_gene: TRBJ2-5
CDR3aa: CASRTFGTQYF
CDR3nt: TGTGCCAGCAGAACATTCGGGACCCAGTACTTC

d_gene: TRBD2
len: 15
abundance: .
v_gene: TRBV5-1
j_gene: TRBJ2-1
CDR3aa: CASSYTSGRNAEQFF
CDR3nt: TGCGCCAGCAGCTACACTAGCGGGAGGAATGCTGAGCAGTTCTTC

d_gene: .
len: 14
abundance: .
v_gene: TRBV27
j_gene: TRBJ1-3
CDR3aa: CASSFSDSGNTIYF
CDR3nt: TGTGCCAGCAGTTTCTCCGACTCTGGAAACACCATATATTTT

d_gene: TRBD1
len: 17
abundance: .
v_gene: TRBV7-8
j_gene: TRBJ1-3
CDR3aa: CASSIHRGPSSGNTIYF
CDR3nt: TGTGCCAGCAGCATCCACAGGGGACCTAGCTCTGGAAACACCATATATTTT